Reported below is one T cell receptor beta chain. Its cognate antigen is unknown. In germline, CDR1 is SGHTA, CDR2 FQGNSA. The CDR3 contains 16 residues. The V gene lost 3 bases and the J gene lost 0 bases, with 12 bases spanning the gap. The data are from a study of siplizumab effects on memory and regulatory T cells. Assays examined 100,000 or so TCR templates per sample. The table came from immunoSEQ multiplex PCR; TCRdb's copy has only in-frame clones and leaves some out. Seen here are about 91,000 clones, 95% to 97% observed once, and the top ten hold 0.031%. Findings and caveats of the study: A major contribution to the alloresponse seemed to be made by naive T cells, which seemed more diverse than memory cells. Unstimulated subsets were the mapping target of only a minor fraction of alloreactive clones. Siplizumab brought about a significant reduction in alloreactive sequences traceable to unstimulated CD4+ memory cells.

The origin of this receptor is a human donor in good health. The material sequenced was naive CD4+ T cells sorted from blood. The gene calls are TRBV7-2 and TRBJ2-1; perhaps TRBD2 as D (5 bases). This chain's CDR3 is CASSLGAAGSYNEQFF. In nucleotides, the CDR3 is TGTGCCAGCAGCTTGGGAGCGGCAGGCTCCTACAATGAGCAGTTCTTC.